The subject of this entry is one T cell receptor beta chain. Its target is not known. Germline is not matched at one junction end, which may reflect a read error. This entry belongs to a study of a mutant IDH1 vaccine in newly diagnosed glioma. Study information: With temozolomide cycles, or 4-6 weeks after radiotherapy alone, vaccination was started. Earlier treatment was radiotherapy, temozolomide, or both, with most getting both.

Sequencing used immunoSEQ multiplex PCR; TCRdb keeps in-frame clones, though not all of them. The sample holds tens of thousands of clones, about 90% seen once. Stated time point: week 11, during vaccination. The investigators gave 300 ug of mutant IDH1 20-mer peptide in each vaccine dose, together with topical imiquimod. CDR3 length: 14 amino acids. CDR1 and CDR2 from the germline V gene are SSHAT and FNYEAQ (reference sequence). Study conclusions and caveats: Seemingly, top peripheral T cell clonotype changes bore no relation to pseudoprogression.

This receptor was taken from a woman in her thirties or forties with glioma. The rearrangement uses TRBV7-7 and TRBJ2-5, with 8 bases lining up with TRBD1. The sample was PBMCs, taken from a glioma patient whose treatment included an IDH1 peptide vaccine. The CDR3 sequence: CASSQTGVRETQYF. The DNA of the CDR3 is TGTGCTAGCAGCCAGACAGGGGTGCGAGAGACCCAGTACTTC.